The source of this T cell receptor beta chain is a study of blood T cell repertoires in COVID-19. Here immunoSEQ multiplex PCR was the method, and the copy in TCRdb shows in-frame clones only, minus some. This table has about 260,000 clones, approximately 90% appearing once. Trimming removed 3 bases at V and 2 bases at J, with 13 bases between. The CDR3 is made up of 15 amino acids. The germline gives CDR1 DFQATT, CDR2 SNEGSKA (reference sequence). The gene calls are TRBV20-1 and TRBJ1-4, with D possibly matching TRBD1 (6 bases). The receptor's source is a man aged 50 or older who had been exposed to COVID-19. The sequenced material came from PBMCs or T cells enriched from blood (not recorded which). The CDR3 loop reads CSASHTTGTNEKLFF. In DNA form, the CDR3 reads TGCAGTGCTAGTCACACCACAGGGACTAATGAAAAACTGTTTTTT.